The clone carrying this T cell receptor beta chain has ten or more counts. TCRdb re-called the 5' RACE reads with MiXCR, one entry per CDR3 protein. The table has 250,000 or so distinct CDR3 sequences, about 24% seen once. The data originate from a study of CD8 T cells in ankylosing spondylitis. The CDR3 is 13 residues long. V was trimmed by 3 bases and J by 4 bases, leaving 7 bases between them. The sequence was collected from a male donor with ankylosing spondylitis or in good health (not recorded which). The source material was blood, either unsorted or a sorted T cell fraction (not recorded which). The chain couples TRBV12-3 or TRBV12-4 to TRBJ1-5; D is uncertain. CDR3 sequence reads: CASSLTENQPQHF. The DNA for the CDR3 is TGTGCCAGCAGTTTGACGGAGAATCAGCCCCAGCATTTT.